The 12 T cell receptor beta chains presented below share a single source sample, sequenced in a study of molecular identifiers for immune sequencing clone quantification. TCRdb ran MiXCR on the PCR reads and lists one entry per CDR3 protein. The table records 460,000 or so distinct CDR3 sequences, approximately 25% of them present only once. Input material: naive CD8+ T cells from blood, with Jurkat cell RNA spiked in. As to subset: FACS-sorted CD8+CD4-CCR7+CD45RA+ naive T cells. The receptors come from a human donor in good health. Some libraries in this study had Jurkat cell RNA spiked in.

The gene calls are TRBV19 and TRBJ2-1; D tentatively fits TRBD1 or TRBD2 (5 bases each). Germline-derived CDR1 and CDR2 are LNHDA and SQIVND (reference sequence). Trimming shortened V by 4 bases and J by 7 bases, and 14 bases separated the two germline ends. The CDR3 extends over 14 amino acids. The CDR3 here is CASSTTAWGNEQFF. In DNA, the CDR3 is TGTGCCAGTAGTACCACCGCGTGGGGGAATGAGCAGTTCTTC.

This sequence joins TRBV20-1 and TRBJ2-1; perhaps TRBD2 as D (5 bases). The CDR3 spans 16 residues. Germline V gives CDR1 DFQATT, CDR2 SNEGSKA (reference sequence). Trimming took 0 bases from V and 2 from J, leaving 14 bases between them. CDR3 sequence reads: CSARDNSRVPYNEQFF. Here the CDR3 DNA reads TGCAGTGCTAGAGACAACTCGCGGGTACCCTACAATGAGCAGTTCTTC.

The rearrangement uses TRBV7-3 and TRBJ2-2; no clear D gene. Germline V gene data show CDR1 as SGHTA and CDR2 as FQGTGA. The V and J ends lost 0 bases and 5 bases respectively, with 4 bases between them. The CDR3 totals 13 residues. Written as DNA, the CDR3 is TGTGCCAGCAGCTTAACCGGGACCGGGGAGCTGTTTTTT. It is translated as CASSLTGTGELFF.

Written as DNA, the CDR3 is TGCAGTGCTAGAGACCGGACTAGCGGGAGGTTCGGCAACAATGAGCAGTTCTTC. It translates to CSARDRTSGRFGNNEQFF. The chain employs TRBV20-1 and TRBJ2-1; 14 positions match TRBD2. The CDR3 contains 18 residues. The V segment lost 0 bases and the J segment 5 bases; nucleotides outside the gene matches: 9. From germline, CDR1 is DFQATT and CDR2 SNEGSKA (reference sequence).

The chain couples TRBV15 to TRBJ2-2; D tentatively reads TRBD1 or TRBD2 (5 bases each). V was shortened by 5 bases and J by 2 bases, with 12 bases between the two germline ends. Germline assignment: CDR1 LNHNV and CDR2 YYDKDF (reference sequence). There are 15 residues in the CDR3. The CDR3 DNA follows: TGTGCCACCAGCCCCTTCGGGGCAAACACCGGGGAGCTGTTTTTT. Amino acid sequence: CATSPFGANTGELFF. The full variable domain, with the rest looked up from reference TRBV15 and TRBJ2-2, is DAMVIQNPRYQVTQFGKPVTLSCSQTLNHNVMYWYQQKSSQAPKLLFHYYDKDFNNEADTPDNFQSRRPNTSFCFLDIRSPGLGDTAMYLCATSPFGANTGELFFGEGSRLTVL.

In this sample, this clonotype turned up a few times. The chain couples TRBV7-3 to TRBJ2-2; D unresolved. In germline, CDR1 is SGHTA, CDR2 FQGTGA. The CDR3 has 13 amino acids. V was pared by 2 bases and J by 7 bases, with 8 bases between. CDR3 loop: CASSLDAYGELFF. The CDR3 coding sequence is TGTGCCAGCAGCTTAGATGCGTACGGGGAGCTGTTTTTT.

As regards this clonotype: The junction does not match germline at one end; this may be a read error. The chain joins TRBV25-1 to TRBJ1-4; D not certain. CDR3 length equals 14 residues. Germline V gene data show CDR1 as MGHDK and CDR2 as SYGVNS. CDR3 coding DNA: TGTACCAGCAGTGAATATATCGGGGAGGAAAAACTGTTTTTT. This sequence encodes CTSSEYIGEEKLFF.

This clonotype was counted many times. V usage is TRBV7-2 and J usage is TRBJ1-1, with a weak D call TRBD1 (6 bases). CDR3 length: 13 residues. CDR1 is SGHTA, CDR2 FQGNSA, per germline. V lost 7 bases to trimming and J lost 2 bases, with 11 bases between them. CDR3 in amino acids: CASKYRENTEAFF. DNA for the CDR3: TGTGCCAGCAAATACAGGGAAAACACTGAAGCTTTCTTT.

The chain recombines TRBV28 with TRBJ2-7; TRBD2 matches 13 bases. The germline V gene encodes CDR1 MDHEN and CDR2 SYDVKM. The CDR3 spans 16 residues. J lost 2 bases, V lost 6 bases, and 7 bases had no gene match. The CDR3, as DNA: TGTGCCAGCAGGTTCCCCGGGACTAGCGGGGCCTACGAGCAGTACTTC. Protein product: CASRFPGTSGAYEQYF.

The J gene is TRBJ2-5, the V gene TRBV3-1; 8 bases align to TRBD2. V trimming: 4 bases; J trimming: 5 bases; junction bases outside the gene matches: 21. CDR1 LGHDT and CDR2 YNNKEL come from the germline V gene (reference sequence). The CDR3 contains 19 residues. DNA of the CDR3: TGTGCCAGCAGCCCCACCGACCCAAAAGCGGGGGAGCGGTTGGAGACCCAGTACTTC. This translates into CASSPTDPKAGERLETQYF.

As for this clonotype: A much larger clone differs from this one at a single base, so this may be a read error. J is TRBJ2-3 and V is TRBV5-1; D may be TRBD2 (7 bases). CDR3 size: 16 residues. Trimming cost V 0 bases and J 4 bases, with 15 bases left between them. Germline loops: CDR1 SGHRS, CDR2 YFSETQ. CDR3 DNA: TGCGCCAGCAGCTTGGATTGGGGGGGCGGCCCAGATACGCAGTATTTT. Its translation is CASSLDWGGGPDTQYF.

There are many counts of this clonotype. The rearrangement joins TRBV29-1 to TRBJ2-3, with D tentatively TRBD2 (6 bases). Germline-derived CDR1 and CDR2 are SQVTM and ANQGSEA. The CDR3 has 14 amino acids. V gave up 3 bases and J gave up 6 bases, with 16 bases separating them. The chain's CDR3 is CSVEGGSGEDTQYF. CDR3 DNA: TGCAGCGTTGAGGGGGGAAGCGGCGAGGATACGCAGTATTTT.